This T cell receptor beta chain stems from a study of blood T cell repertoires in COVID-19. Study context: Sites across the United States, Italy and Spain contributed samples from acute and convalescent COVID-19. T cells, B-cell-depleted T cells, or PBMCs supplied cDNA or gDNA.

In the source study's methods: Counts of nucleated cells, estimated from reference gene primer amplification, were obtained. Only in-frame clones appear in the TCRdb table, and some are missing; sequencing was by immunoSEQ multiplex PCR. The D gene and trimming were derived from the DNA, and the V and J assignments and clone size from that table. The table includes around 300,000 clones, around 86% detected once. CDR1 and CDR2 (germline): ENHRY, SYGVKD. The trim removed 8 bases at V and 0 bases at J, leaving 2 bases unmatched. The CDR3 contains 14 residues. The chain has TRBV10-3 and TRBJ2-3, with 10 bases lining up with TRBD2. Sequencing input: peripheral blood. The TCR was taken from a human donor in a cohort sampled during active COVID-19. This CDR3 reads CAIGAGGSTDTQYF. DNA for the CDR3: TGTGCCATCGGAGCGGGAGGGAGCACAGATACGCAGTATTTT.